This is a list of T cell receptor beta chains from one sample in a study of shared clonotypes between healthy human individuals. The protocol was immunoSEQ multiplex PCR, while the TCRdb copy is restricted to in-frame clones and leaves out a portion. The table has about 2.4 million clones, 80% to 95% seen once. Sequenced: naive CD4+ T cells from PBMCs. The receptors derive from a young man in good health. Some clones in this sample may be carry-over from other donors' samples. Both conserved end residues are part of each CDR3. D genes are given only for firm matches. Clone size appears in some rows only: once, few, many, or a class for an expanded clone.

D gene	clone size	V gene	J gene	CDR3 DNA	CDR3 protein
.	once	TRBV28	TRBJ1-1	TGTGCCAGCAGTTTTGGCGGCGGGCGGCACACTGAAGCTTTCTTT	CASSFGGGRHTEAFF
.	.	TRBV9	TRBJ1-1	TGTGCCAGCAGCTCGGTGAGGAACACTGAAGCTTTCTTT	CASSSVRNTEAFF
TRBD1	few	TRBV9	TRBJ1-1	TGTGCCAGCAGCTCGTGGACAGGGGGCGCATCTGAAGCTTTCTTT	CASSSWTGGASEAFF
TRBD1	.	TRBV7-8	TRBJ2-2	TGTGCCAGCAGCCCAACAGGGGGCGCAGGCGGGGAGCTGTTTTTT	CASSPTGGAGGELFF
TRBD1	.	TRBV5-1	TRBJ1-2	TGCGCCAGCAGCTTGGTAACGGACAGGCTCAATGGCTACACCTTC	CASSLVTDRLNGYTF
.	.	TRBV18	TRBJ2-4	TGTGCCAGCTCACCACCGACACACCTAGCCAAAAACATTCAGTACTTC	CASSPPTHLAKNIQYF
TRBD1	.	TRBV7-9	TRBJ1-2	TGTGCCAGCAGCGCGATTCAGGGGGGCTATGGCTACACCTTC	CASSAIQGGYGYTF
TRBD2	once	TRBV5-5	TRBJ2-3	TGTGCCAGCAGCCGGACTAGCGTTACGGCAGATACGCAGTATTTT	CASSRTSVTADTQYF
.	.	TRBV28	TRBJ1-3	TGTGCCAGCTACCTCCTTGAGGACACCATATATTTT	CASYLLEDTIYF
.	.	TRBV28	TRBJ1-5	TGTGCCAGTTCACCGGAGGGGGTCGGCAATCAGCCCCAGCATTTT	CASSPEGVGNQPQHF
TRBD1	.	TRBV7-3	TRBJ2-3	TGTGCCAGCAGCTTAACCCTCGGACAGGGTGGAGGGGATACGCAGTATTTT	CASSLTLGQGGGDTQYF
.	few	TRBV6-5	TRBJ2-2	TGTGCCAGCAGTTACGACAGCTACACCGGGGAGCTGTTTTTT	CASSYDSYTGELFF
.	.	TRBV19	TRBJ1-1	TGTGCCAGTAGTTCCCAGGGAAACACTGAAGCTTTCTTT	CASSSQGNTEAFF
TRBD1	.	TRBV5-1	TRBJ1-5	TGCGCCAGCAGCTTGGGCGACAGGGAGGTTCAGCCCCAGCATTTT	CASSLGDREVQPQHF
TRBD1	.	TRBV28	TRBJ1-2	TGTGCCAGCAGTTTCAGGGACAGGATTTATGGCTACACCTTC	CASSFRDRIYGYTF
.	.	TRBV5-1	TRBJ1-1	TGCGCCAGCAGGGACCAGGGGAACACTGAAGCTTTCTTT	CASRDQGNTEAFF
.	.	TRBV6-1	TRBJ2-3	TGTGCCAGCAGGACCTCTACCGATACGCAGTATTTT	CASRTSTDTQYF
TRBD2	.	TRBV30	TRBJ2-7	TGTGCCTGGAGTGTACAACTAGCGGGAGACGAGCAGTACTTC	CAWSVQLAGDEQYF
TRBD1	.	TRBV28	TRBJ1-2	TGTGCCAGCAGTTTGCAACAGGGGGGCTATGGCTACACCTTC	CASSLQQGGYGYTF
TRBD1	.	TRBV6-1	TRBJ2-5	TGTGCCAGCAGTGAATGGGGACAGAGGGCATTTGGTGAGACCCAGTACTTC	CASSEWGQRAFGETQYF
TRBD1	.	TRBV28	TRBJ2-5	TGTGCCAGCAGCCTACAGGGGGCCCGCTCCCAGGAGACCCAGTACTTC	CASSLQGARSQETQYF
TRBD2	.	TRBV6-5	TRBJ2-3	TGTGCCAGCAGTGGCGGGAGGGCCCCAGATACGCAGTATTTT	CASSGGRAPDTQYF
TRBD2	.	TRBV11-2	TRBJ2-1	TGTGCCAGCAGCAGAGCCGCGGGAGGAGAATATGAGCAGTTCTTC	CASSRAAGGEYEQFF
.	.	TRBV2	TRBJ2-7	TGTGCCAGCAGTGGGGGCACCTACGAGCAGTACTTC	CASSGGTYEQYF
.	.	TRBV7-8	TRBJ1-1	TGTGCCAGCAGCTTAGTAAGAGAGAACACTGAAGCTTTCTTT	CASSLVRENTEAFF
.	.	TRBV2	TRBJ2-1	TGTGCCAGCAGGGGTGGACGATACAATGAGCAGTTCTTC	CASRGGRYNEQFF
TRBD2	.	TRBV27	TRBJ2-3	TGTGCCAGCAGTACTGGGGGCGGGAGGGTTTTGACAGATACGCAGTATTTT	CASSTGGGRVLTDTQYF
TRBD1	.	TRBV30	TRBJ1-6	TGTGCCTGGGGGACAGGGAGACCCCTCCACTTT	CAWGTGRPLHF
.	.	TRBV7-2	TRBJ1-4	TGTGCCAGCAGGTACATCGGGTCAGAAGAAAAACTGTTTTTT	CASRYIGSEEKLFF
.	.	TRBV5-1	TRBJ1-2	TGCGCCAGCAGCTTGGCAGGGGACTATGGCTACACCTTC	CASSLAGDYGYTF
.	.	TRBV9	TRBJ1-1	TGTGCCAGCAGCGGGAAGGGAGGGCTTAACACTGAAGCTTTCTTT	CASSGKGGLNTEAFF
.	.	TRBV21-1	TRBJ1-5	TGTGCCAGCAGCATAGACAGGGCCAATCAGCCCCAGCATTTT	CASSIDRANQPQHF